The 24 T cell receptor beta chains below were found in one sample sequenced in a study of blood T cells in healthy people across ages. The use of a sample-barcoded 5' primer and a J-beta primer mix characterized a second PCR of about 7 to 12 cycles. Via MiXCR, TCRdb re-called the 5' RACE reads, giving one row per CDR3 protein. The data show 1,100,000 or so distinct CDR3 sequences, 35% to 50% seen once. Sequences were obtained from blood. The source of these receptors is an older woman in good health.

The rearrangement joins TRBV18 to TRBJ1-1; D not resolved. CDR3 size: 13 residues. CDR1 is KGHSH, CDR2 LQKENI, per germline. Trimming pared 1 base from V and 8 bases from J, leaving 11 bases between. This chain's CDR3 is CASSPRGDREAFF. CDR3 bases: TGTGCCAGCTCACCACGGGGTGACCGGGAAGCTTTCTTT.

This clonotype was recorded only once. This chain links TRBV20-1 with TRBJ2-5; D not resolved. Deletions cut 4 bases from V and 7 bases from J, with 13 bases between. Looked up from germline, CDR1 is DFQATT and CDR2 is SNEGSKA (reference sequence). The CDR3 runs 12 residues. The CDR3 nucleotides are TGCAGTGCTACGGACGGGCGTGGGACCCAGTACTTC. It specifies CSATDGRGTQYF.

Remarks on this clonotype: This may come from a read error, since a much larger clone is one base off. The chain combines TRBV12-3 or TRBV12-4 with TRBJ1-4; TRBD1 might be the D (5 bases). Trimming cost V 4 bases and J 7 bases, with 13 bases left between them. The CDR3 has 14 residues. The CDR3 region has the DNA TGTGCCAGCAGTTCGGGGCAGATTAGTGAAAAACTGTTTTTT. Translated: CASSSGQISEKLFF.

The rearrangement joins TRBV20-1 to TRBJ2-1; 8 bases fit TRBD2. The V gene end was trimmed by 0 bases and the J gene end by 8 bases; junction bases not matched to a gene: 12. The CDR3 covers 16 residues. Looked up from germline, CDR1 is DFQATT and CDR2 is SNEGSKA (reference sequence). The CDR3 is CSAREVRRAGRDEQFF. CDR3 bases: TGCAGTGCTAGAGAAGTGCGGAGGGCCGGGAGGGATGAGCAGTTCTTC.

The rearrangement joins TRBV12-3 or TRBV12-4 to TRBJ1-2; 8 positions match TRBD1. V shed 1 base, J shed 7 bases, and the junction held 2 bases outside the gene matches. The CDR3 sequence is 13 residues long. The CDR3 DNA follows: TGTGCCAGCAGTTTAGGGACAGGGTCTGGCTACACCTTC. Amino acid sequence: CASSLGTGSGYTF.

CDR3 sequence reads: CASSSLGQKYEQYF. The CDR3 nucleotides read TGTGCCAGCAGCTCGCTGGGACAGAAGTACGAGCAGTACTTC. The chain carries TRBV7-2 and TRBJ2-4, with 7 bases that match TRBD1. TRBJ2-7 explains the end of the DNA better; the J call may be wrong. The V gene's germline CDR1 is SGHTA and CDR2 FQGNSA. This CDR3 has 14 residues.

The chain uses TRBV12-3 or TRBV12-4 and TRBJ2-2, with 10 bases aligning to TRBD2. The CDR3 contains 15 residues. J was trimmed by 5 bases and V by 6 bases; bases with no gene match: 6. CDR3 nucleotide sequence: TGTGCCAGCAGGGAGCGGGAGGGCCCGACCGGGGAGCTGTTTTTT. Translating gives CASREREGPTGELFF.

CDR3 sequence: CASRGPYNEQYF. DNA of the CDR3: TGTGCCAGCAGGGGGCCTTACAATGAGCAGTACTTC. The chain employs TRBV27 and TRBJ2-5, with a tentative D call TRBD1 (5 bases). Germline V gene sequence: CDR1 MNHEY, CDR2 SMNVEV (reference sequence). The CDR3 is 12 residues long. The V and J ends lost 6 bases and 11 bases respectively, with 16 bases between them.

A note on this clonotype: A much more abundant neighbour one base away suggests this may be a read error. V usage is TRBV20-1 and J usage is TRBJ2-1; D perhaps matches TRBD2 (6 bases). The CDR3 totals 13 residues. Germline V gene lookup returns CDR1 DFQATT and CDR2 SNEGSKA (reference sequence). Trimming pared 6 bases from V and 9 bases from J, leaving 18 bases between. CDR3 nucleotide sequence: TGCAGTGCCTCACATTGGGGGGAAAGTGAGCAGTTCTTC. Translating gives CSASHWGESEQFF.

This clonotype came up once. Since a much larger clone is just one base distant, this may be a read error. This chain connects TRBV7-6 to TRBJ2-4; D is unresolved. The assigned J gene may be wrong: the sequence end matches TRBJ2-5 better. Germline values: CDR1 SGHVS, CDR2 FNYEAQ. This CDR3 is 12 amino acids long. In DNA, the CDR3 is TGTGCCAGCAGCTTAGAAGACGAGACCCAGTACTTC. Translated, it gives CASSLEDETQYF.

This clonotype was observed a handful of times. The chain is built from TRBV6-5 and TRBJ2-7; 14 bases map to TRBD2. After removal of 0 bases from V and 7 bases from J, the junction contained 5 bases not matched to a gene. The CDR3 has 16 residues. The germline V gene encodes CDR1 MNHEY and CDR2 SVGAGI. The CDR3 reads CASSYSGTSGSDEQYF. DNA of the CDR3: TGTGCCAGCAGTTACTCGGGGACTAGCGGGAGCGATGAGCAGTACTTC.

The chain uses TRBV19 and TRBJ1-2; D is possibly TRBD1 (6 bases). This CDR3 spans 15 amino acids. Trimming took off 5 bases at V and 7 bases at J, with 20 bases between the two ends. Germline V gene data show CDR1 as LNHDA and CDR2 as SQIVND (reference sequence). The CDR3 DNA sequence: TGTGCCAGTAGTCCTGAAGGAGGGGGGAGAGGTGGCTACACCTTC. Translating gives CASSPEGGGRGGYTF.

V and J are TRBV27 and TRBJ2-1; a possible D gene is TRBD1 (6 bases). V was cut by 3 bases and J by 9 bases, with 18 bases left in between. This CDR3 has 15 residues. Germline V gene lookup returns CDR1 MNHEY and CDR2 SMNVEV (reference sequence). The CDR3 region has the DNA TGTGCCAGCAGTTTGAAGGACAGACTTTACGGTGAGCAGTTCTTC. This translates into CASSLKDRLYGEQFF.

This clonotype has just a few counts. The gene calls are TRBV6-6 and TRBJ1-2; 11 bases are a match to TRBD1. CDR1 and CDR2 (germline): MNHNY, SVGAGI (reference sequence). The V segment lost 0 bases and the J segment 2 bases; nucleotides outside the gene matches: 2. The CDR3 covers 16 residues. This CDR3 is CASSYSGQGVNYGYTF. The CDR3 nucleotides are TGTGCCAGCAGTTACTCGGGACAGGGGGTAAACTATGGCTACACCTTC.

In this sample, this clonotype turned up a few times. The chain employs TRBV6-6 and TRBJ2-3; D remains ambiguous. Trimming left V 9 bases short and J 0 bases short, with 13 bases between. This CDR3 region has 14 residues. Per the germline V gene, CDR1 is MNHNY and CDR2 is SVGAGI (reference sequence). The CDR3 is CASQWRSSTDTQYF. The CDR3 nucleotides are TGTGCCAGTCAATGGAGATCTAGCACAGATACGCAGTATTTT.

This rearrangement joins TRBV12-3 or TRBV12-4 to TRBJ2-1; 8 bases map to TRBD1. J was trimmed by 6 bases and V by 5 bases; bases with no gene match: 6. This CDR3 spans 14 amino acids. In nucleotides, the CDR3 is TGTGCCAGCAGTCCAGGGGGCGCTCCCAATGAGCAGTTCTTC. The encoded protein is CASSPGGAPNEQFF.

This clonotype occurred a few times. V usage is TRBV20-1 and J usage is TRBJ2-3, with 10 bases fitting TRBD2. Germline V gene sequence: CDR1 DFQATT, CDR2 SNEGSKA (reference sequence). The CDR3 totals 15 residues. With V trimmed by 6 bases and J by 0 bases, 6 bases remained unmatched. The CDR3 DNA reads TGCAGTGCATGTTCTAGCGGGGGTAGCACAGATACGCAGTATTTT. Translated: CSACSSGGSTDTQYF.

This chain uses TRBV7-9 with TRBJ1-4; the D gene is possibly TRBD1 (6 bases). V gave up 3 bases and J gave up 0 bases, with 14 bases separating them. This CDR3 spans 17 amino acids. Germline V CDR1 and CDR2: SEHNR, FQNEAQ (reference sequence). The CDR3 DNA reads TGTGCCAGCAGCTTTCGACAGGTTTTTGCAACTAATGAAAAACTGTTTTTT. Translation gives CASSFRQVFATNEKLFF.

V and J are TRBV5-1 and TRBJ2-3; 12 bases fit TRBD2. CDR3 length: 17 amino acids. Germline CDR1 and CDR2: SGHRS and YFSETQ. Unmatched junction bases numbered 11, after V lost 0 bases and J lost 9 bases. CDR3 residues: CASSLGFRTSGTNTQYF. DNA for the CDR3: TGCGCCAGCAGCTTGGGGTTCCGGACTAGCGGGACCAACACGCAGTATTTT.

This sequence joins TRBV27 and TRBJ1-1; 7 bases are a match to TRBD1. Germline V gene sequence: CDR1 MNHEY, CDR2 SMNVEV (reference sequence). The CDR3 consists of 17 residues. The V segment lost 0 bases and the J segment 4 bases; nucleotides outside the gene matches: 11. CDR3 sequence reads: CASSLSRTGQLVTEAFF. The CDR3 DNA is TGTGCCAGCAGTTTATCCAGAACGGGACAGTTAGTCACTGAAGCTTTCTTT.

As DNA, the CDR3 is TGTGCCAGCAGCTTGGCCGCGGCGGGATACACCGGGGAGCTGTTTTTT. Its protein product is CASSLAAAGYTGELFF. The V and J genes are TRBV5-6 and TRBJ2-2, with D perhaps TRBD2 (6 bases). This CDR3 is 16 amino acids long. The V end lost 0 bases, the J end lost 3 bases, and 12 bases lay between the germline ends. Germline values: CDR1 SGHDT, CDR2 YYEEEE.

This clonotype was counted once. The chain links TRBV28 to TRBJ2-2; 7 nucleotides line up with TRBD2. Trimming at V came to 5 bases and at J to 2 bases, leaving 8 bases not matched to a gene. The CDR3 is 16 residues long. Looked up from germline, CDR1 is MDHEN and CDR2 is SYDVKM. The CDR3 here is CASSPPGGINTGELFF. The CDR3 nucleotides read TGTGCCAGCAGTCCCCCGGGAGGAATTAACACCGGGGAGCTGTTTTTT. The full variable domain, in which reference TRBV28 and TRBJ2-2 provide the parts outside the CDR3, is DVKVTQSSRYLVKRTGEKVFLECVQDMDHENMFWYRQDPGLGLRLIYFSYDVKMKEKGDIPEGYSVSREKKERFSLILESASTNQTSMYLCASSPPGGINTGELFFGEGSRLTVL.

The chain combines TRBV20-1 with TRBJ2-4, with TRBD1 identical over 7 bases. Losses at the gene ends were 1 base for V and 8 bases for J; bases not matched to a gene: 5. CDR1 and CDR2 from the germline V gene are DFQATT and SNEGSKA (reference sequence). There are 13 residues in the CDR3. CDR3 amino acids: CSARVSGGDIQYF. For the CDR3, the DNA is TGCAGTGCTAGAGTGTCAGGGGGAGACATTCAGTACTTC.

The chain joins TRBV11-1 to TRBJ2-5; 7 bases agree with TRBD1. The V gene's germline CDR1 is SGHAT and CDR2 FQDESV (reference sequence). This CDR3 has 13 amino acids. V gave up 5 bases and J gave up 11 bases; unmatched junction bases: 11. CDR3 protein: CASSPGTVTEQYF. The CDR3 coding sequence is TGTGCCAGCAGCCCCGGGACAGTTACTGAGCAGTACTTC.